What follows are 3 T cell receptor beta chains derived from one specimen sequenced in a study of cytomegalovirus exposure and HLA in healthy donors. Primers included in the PCR were 60 Vbeta and 13 Jbeta primers. Profiled with immunoSEQ multiplex PCR; TCRdb holds only in-frame clones, not every one. In the table there are 90,000 to 140,000 clones, approximately 80% of which are singletons. Input material: PBMCs. Receptors originate from a man aged 25-40 years in good health and CMV-seronegative.

The chain uses TRBV5-6 and TRBJ1-4; D remains ambiguous. Trimming shortened V by 4 bases and J by 8 bases, and 12 bases separated the two germline ends. The CDR3 spans 13 residues. Per germline, CDR1 SGHDT and CDR2 YYEEEE. The CDR3 DNA is TGTGCCAGCAGCCCGGCCCGGGGAGAAAAACTGTTTTTT. Translated: CASSPARGEKLFF.

V usage is TRBV18 and J usage is TRBJ1-5, with D perhaps matching TRBD1 (5 bases). The V and J ends lost 0 bases and 7 bases respectively, with 13 bases between them. Per germline, CDR1 KGHSH and CDR2 LQKENI. This CDR3 is 15 amino acids long. The CDR3 sequence is CASSPPNRSGQPQHF. The CDR3 bases are TGTGCCAGCTCACCACCGAACAGGTCTGGGCAGCCCCAGCATTTT.

The chain links TRBV6-5 to TRBJ1-2, with a possible D match to TRBD1 (6 bases). CDR3 length: 13 amino acids. V was cut by 6 bases and J by 7 bases, with 15 bases left in between. The germline V gene encodes CDR1 MNHEY and CDR2 SVGAGI. In DNA form, the CDR3 reads TGTGCCAGCAGGCCCAGGGGTATGAGTGGCTACACCTTC. Residues: CASRPRGMSGYTF.